These 11 T cell receptor beta chains were all obtained from the same sample, sequenced in a study of blood T cell repertoires in COVID-19. Here immunoSEQ multiplex PCR was the method, and the copy in TCRdb shows in-frame clones only, minus some. The sample has about 250,000 clones, nearly 85% seen once. The source material was peripheral blood. The receptors shown here come from a human donor in a cohort sampled during active COVID-19.

The chain is built from TRBV28 and TRBJ2-5, with 11 positions matching TRBD2. Germline CDR1 is MDHEN and CDR2 is SYDVKM. V was clipped by 4 bases and J by 9 bases; unmatched bases: 13. The CDR3 runs to 16 residues. CDR3 sequence reads: CASSSPLAGGLRSQYF. CDR3 nucleotide sequence: TGTGCCAGCAGTTCCCCTTTAGCGGGGGGGCTTAGGTCCCAGTACTTC.

This clone was seen only a few times. This sequence joins TRBV5-6 and TRBJ2-1, with no clear D. Trimming removed 4 bases from V and 10 bases from J, with 9 bases in between. This CDR3 contains 11 residues. Germline-derived CDR1 and CDR2 are SGHDT and YYEEEE. In nucleotides, the CDR3 is TGTGCCAGCAGCCGAACAGTAGAGCAGTTCTTC. Its translation: CASSRTVEQFF.

The V gene is TRBV18, the J gene TRBJ1-4; D unclear. The V gene lost 3 bases and the J gene lost 4 bases, with 6 bases spanning the gap. This CDR3 region has 13 residues. Looked up from germline, CDR1 is KGHSH and CDR2 is LQKENI. The CDR3 protein is CASSPGVNEKLFF. CDR3 coding DNA: TGTGCCAGCTCACCCGGTGTTAATGAAAAACTGTTTTTT. Variable domain in full (rest from reference TRBV18 and TRBJ1-4): NAGVMQNPRHLVRRRGQEARLRCSPMKGHSHVYWYRQLPEEGLKFMVYLQKENIIDESGMPKERFSAEFPKEGPSILRIQQVVRGDSAAYFCASSPGVNEKLFFGSGTQLSVL.

The CDR3 nucleotides are TGTGCCAGCAGCTATAGCGGGGTTAGCACAGATACGCAGTATTTT. It yields the protein CASSYSGVSTDTQYF. The chain combines TRBV7-2 with TRBJ2-3, with 8 bases lining up with TRBD2. The CDR3 covers 15 residues. V lost 4 bases to trimming and J lost 0 bases; unmatched junction nucleotides: 3. Germline assignment: CDR1 SGHTA and CDR2 FQGNSA.

This sequence joins TRBV19 and TRBJ2-7; TRBD1 might be the D (5 bases). Trimming removed 3 bases at V and 5 bases at J, with 11 bases between. In germline, CDR1 is LNHDA, CDR2 SQIVND (reference sequence). The CDR3 loop spans 13 amino acids. The CDR3 nucleotides are TGTGCCAGTAGTATCAGGGCAGGGAACGAGCAGTACTTC. Translation: CASSIRAGNEQYF.

This clone was seen a single time. V usage is TRBV27 and J usage is TRBJ2-7, with D possibly TRBD1 on 5 matching bases. Germline values: CDR1 MNHEY, CDR2 SMNVEV (reference sequence). The CDR3 contains 13 residues. Trimming left V 0 bases short and J 3 bases short, with 6 bases between. The chain's CDR3 is CASSLSDSYEQYF. The CDR3 nucleotides are TGTGCCAGCAGTTTATCTGACAGCTACGAGCAGTACTTC.

The chain employs TRBV10-3 and TRBJ1-5; TRBD1 agrees at 7 bases. The V and J ends lost 8 bases and 2 bases, in that order; junction bases with no gene match: 6. The CDR3 loop spans 14 amino acids. CDR1 and CDR2 (germline): ENHRY, SYGVKD. CDR3 in DNA: TGTGCCATCGGCGCTGACAGGGGCAATCAGCCCCAGCATTTT. This gives the protein CAIGADRGNQPQHF.

The chain's CDR3 is CASSSQGAQDEQYF. CDR3 bases: TGTGCCAGCAGCTCACAGGGGGCGCAAGACGAGCAGTACTTC. The rearrangement links TRBV6-1 to TRBJ2-7; 9 bases map to TRBD1. CDR1 is MNHNS and CDR2 is SASEGT in the germline V gene. V dropped 6 bases and J dropped 5; count of bases not matched to a gene: 8. CDR3 length: 14 amino acids.

This clone was found once. This CDR3 is CASSEGGTGSSYEQYF. The CDR3 DNA reads as TGTGCCAGCAGTGAAGGTGGGACAGGGAGCTCCTACGAGCAGTACTTC. V gene TRBV6-1 combines with J gene TRBJ2-7; 9 bases match TRBD1. CDR1 and CDR2 from the germline V gene are MNHNS and SASEGT. V lost 1 base to trimming and J lost 0 bases; unmatched junction nucleotides: 4. The CDR3 totals 16 residues.

This clone was recorded only once. The V call is TRBV9, the J call TRBJ2-3, with 8 bases lining up with TRBD2. The CDR3 is 16 residues long. From germline, CDR1 is SGDLS and CDR2 YYNGEE. V was clipped by 2 bases and J by 6 bases; unmatched bases: 11. Here the CDR3 reads CASSVSLSGVGDTQYF. The CDR3 bases are TGTGCCAGCAGCGTGAGCCTTAGCGGGGTGGGTGATACGCAGTATTTT.

This chain joins TRBV2 and TRBJ1-2; D may be TRBD1 (5 bases). Germline CDR1 reads SNHLY; CDR2 reads FYNNEI. The germline V and J ends were trimmed by 4 bases and 0 bases, with 9 bases remaining between them. The CDR3 spans 14 residues. CDR3 nucleotides: TGTGCCAGCAGTGTAGACAGAGCTAACTATGGCTACACCTTC. It is translated as CASSVDRANYGYTF.